This T cell receptor (beta chain) was captured in a study of shared clonotypes between healthy human individuals. The table came from immunoSEQ multiplex PCR; TCRdb's copy has only in-frame clones and leaves some out. The data contain about 1.1 million clones, 60% to 85% of them singletons. Germline V gene data show CDR1 as WNHNN and CDR2 as SYGVQD (reference sequence). The CDR3 totals 13 residues. V lost 8 bases to trimming and J lost 5 bases; unmatched junction nucleotides: 6. This TCR was recovered from a man between 18 and 35 years old in good health. Some clones in this sample may be carry-over from other donors' samples. Sequencing was performed on memory CD4+ T cells from PBMCs. Subset of the sample: CD45RA-negative fraction. This chain links TRBV10-1 with TRBJ2-3, with TRBD1 matching 8 bases. The CDR3 DNA follows: TGCGCCAGCCAGATACAGGGGGGAGATACGCAGTATTTT. It specifies CASQIQGGDTQYF.